This T cell receptor (beta chain) comes out of a study of blood T cell repertoires in COVID-19. This clone was picked up one time. Germline V lookup: CDR1 SGHDN, CDR2 FVKESK. The CDR3 extends over 21 amino acids. V lost 3 bases and J lost 2; bases outside the gene matches: 21. Resolution of symptoms, clearance, or two negative PCRs was present in recovered Cohort 3 donors. TCRdb's copy holds only in-frame clones and misses some; the assay was immunoSEQ multiplex PCR. The table has hundreds of thousands of clones, 75% to 90% seen once. Sequencing was done on a sample of PBMCs or T cells enriched from blood (not recorded which). This chain joins TRBV14 and TRBJ1-3; TRBD1 aligns across 8 bases. The sequence derives from a woman aged 25 to 39 who had recovered from COVID-19. The CDR3 region has the DNA TGTGCCAGCAGCCAGGGGTGGACAGGGATCATCCCCTTTCTAGCTGGAAACACCATATATTTT. Translating it yields CASSQGWTGIIPFLAGNTIYF.